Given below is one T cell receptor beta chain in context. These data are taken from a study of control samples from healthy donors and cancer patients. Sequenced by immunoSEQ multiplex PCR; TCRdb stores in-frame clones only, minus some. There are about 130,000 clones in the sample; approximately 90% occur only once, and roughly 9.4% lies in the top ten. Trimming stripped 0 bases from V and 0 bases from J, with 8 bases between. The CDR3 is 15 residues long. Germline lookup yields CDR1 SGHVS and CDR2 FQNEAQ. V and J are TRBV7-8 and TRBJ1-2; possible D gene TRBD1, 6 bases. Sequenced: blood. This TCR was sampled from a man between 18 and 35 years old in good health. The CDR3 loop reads CASSLAGGANYGYTF. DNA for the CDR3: TGTGCCAGCAGCTTAGCAGGGGGGGCTAACTATGGCTACACCTTC.